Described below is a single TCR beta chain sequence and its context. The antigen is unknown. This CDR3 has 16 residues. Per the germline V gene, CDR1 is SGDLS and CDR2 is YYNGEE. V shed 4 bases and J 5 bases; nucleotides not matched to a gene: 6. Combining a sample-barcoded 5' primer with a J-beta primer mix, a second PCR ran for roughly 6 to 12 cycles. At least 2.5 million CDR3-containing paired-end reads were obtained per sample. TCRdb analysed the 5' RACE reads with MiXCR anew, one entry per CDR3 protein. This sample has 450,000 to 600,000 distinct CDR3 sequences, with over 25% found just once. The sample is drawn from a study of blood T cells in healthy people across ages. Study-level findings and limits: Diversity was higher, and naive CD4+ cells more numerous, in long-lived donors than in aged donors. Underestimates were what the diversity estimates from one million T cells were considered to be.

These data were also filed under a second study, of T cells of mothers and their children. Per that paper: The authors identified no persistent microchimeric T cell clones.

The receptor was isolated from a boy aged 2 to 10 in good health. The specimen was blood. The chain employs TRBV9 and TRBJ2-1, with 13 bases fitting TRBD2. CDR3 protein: CASSPRLAGGHNEQFF. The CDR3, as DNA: TGTGCCAGCAGCCCTCGACTAGCGGGGGGACACAATGAGCAGTTCTTC.